This TCR beta chain was observed in a study of blood T cell repertoires in COVID-19. About the study: Some COVID-19 samples were acute and others convalescent; all came from the United States, Italy and Spain. Sample material is recorded as cDNA or gDNA derived from T cells, B-cell-depleted T cells, or PBMCs.

CDR3 length equals 14 residues. The germline V gene encodes CDR1 MNHEY and CDR2 SVGAGI. The junction had 5 bases not matched to a gene; V was cut back by 5 bases and J by 2 bases. Original handling: Estimates of nucleated cell counts were drawn from the amplification of reference gene primers. Assay used: immunoSEQ multiplex PCR; TCRdb lists only in-frame clones, some missing. V and J calls and clone size are given by that table; D and trimming were obtained from the DNA. The sample records roughly 87,000 clones, 72% being singletons. This TCR derives from an elderly woman with acute or convalescent COVID-19. The gene calls are TRBV6-5 and TRBJ1-2, with TRBD1 identical over 7 bases. Sequenced: peripheral blood. CDR3 protein: CASSPTGENYGYTF. In DNA, the CDR3 is TGTGCCAGCAGTCCTACAGGGGAGAACTATGGCTACACCTTC.